This record concerns one T cell receptor beta chain sequence. CD45RO-negative, CCR7-selected cells formed the naive CD8 fraction, which excluded terminally differentiated effector memory CD45RA+ cells. This sample was taken from a study of shared clonotypes between healthy human individuals. Trimming took 0 bases from V and 2 from J, leaving 9 bases between them. Germline loops: CDR1 SGHRS, CDR2 YFSETQ. The CDR3 consists of 15 residues. Data came from immunoSEQ multiplex PCR; TCRdb stores just in-frame clones and leaves some out. The data hold about 820,000 clones, with 85% to 95% observed a single time.

This rearrangement joins TRBV5-1 to TRBJ1-5; D remains ambiguous. The clonotype was recovered from a man younger than 45 in good health. Sequenced material: naive CD8+ T cells sorted from blood. In DNA form, the CDR3 reads TGCGCCAGCAGCTTGGCCTGGTTTTGCAATCAGCCCCAGCATTTT. Translated: CASSLAWFCNQPQHF.